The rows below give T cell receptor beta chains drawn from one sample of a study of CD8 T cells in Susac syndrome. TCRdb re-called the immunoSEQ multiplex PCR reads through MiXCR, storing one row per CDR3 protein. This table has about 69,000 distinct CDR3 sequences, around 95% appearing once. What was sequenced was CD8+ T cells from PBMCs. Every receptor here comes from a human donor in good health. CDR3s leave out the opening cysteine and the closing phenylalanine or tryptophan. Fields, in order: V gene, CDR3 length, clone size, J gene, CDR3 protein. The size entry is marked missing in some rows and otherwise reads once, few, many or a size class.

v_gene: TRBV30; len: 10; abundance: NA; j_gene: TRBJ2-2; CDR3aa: AWTIPTGELF
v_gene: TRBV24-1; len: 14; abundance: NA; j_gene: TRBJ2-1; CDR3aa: ATSVFITGFGDEQF
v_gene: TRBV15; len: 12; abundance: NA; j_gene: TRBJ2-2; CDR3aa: ATSRVGRIGELF
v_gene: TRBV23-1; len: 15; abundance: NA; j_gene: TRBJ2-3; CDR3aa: ASSRARTSGGTDTQY
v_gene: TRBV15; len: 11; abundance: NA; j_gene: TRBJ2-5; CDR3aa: ATSRRVQETQY
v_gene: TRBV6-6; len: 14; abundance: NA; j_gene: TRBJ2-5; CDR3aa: ASSLEIGQTQETQY
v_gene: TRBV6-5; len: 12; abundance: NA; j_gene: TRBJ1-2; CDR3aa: ASKPSLGNYGYT
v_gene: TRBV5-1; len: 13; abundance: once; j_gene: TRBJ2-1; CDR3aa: ASSFDRGTVDEQF
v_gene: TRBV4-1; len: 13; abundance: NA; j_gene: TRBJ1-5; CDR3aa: ASSQDFGVTQPQH
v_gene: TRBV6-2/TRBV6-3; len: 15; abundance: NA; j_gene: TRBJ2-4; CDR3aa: ASSYSPPAGTENIQY
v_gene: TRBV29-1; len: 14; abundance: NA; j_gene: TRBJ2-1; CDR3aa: SVGGTFLSSYNEQF
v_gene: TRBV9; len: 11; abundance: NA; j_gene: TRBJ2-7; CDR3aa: ASSVGLRSEQY
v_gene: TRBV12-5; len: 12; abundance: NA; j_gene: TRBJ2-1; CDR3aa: ASAPGSSYNEQF
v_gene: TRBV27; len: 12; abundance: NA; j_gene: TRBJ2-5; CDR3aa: ASSGGPTRETQY
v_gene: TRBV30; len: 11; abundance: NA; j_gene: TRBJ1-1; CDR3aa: AWSVGRGPEAF
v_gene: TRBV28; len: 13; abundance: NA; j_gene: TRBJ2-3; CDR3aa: ASSSTPRRSDTQY